This entry lists 16 T cell receptor beta chains sequenced from one sample in a study of persistence of HIV-infected CD4 T cells. These TCRs are of unknown antigen specificity. Cells were stimulated nonspecifically with anti-CD3/anti-CD28 magnetic beads. CD4+ T cells upregulating both CD40 ligand and CD69 were sorted as responding cells. This was the immunoSEQ version 4 assay in survey mode. The data were produced by immunoSEQ multiplex PCR, yet TCRdb's version contains in-frame clones alone and is incomplete. The sample comprises 40,000 or so clones, roughly nine tenths of which are singletons, and roughly 0.44% rests with the top ten. The specimen was CD4+ T cells sorted from PBMCs after approximately 19-hour stimulation, collected from a patient who received antiretroviral therapy. These receptors originate from an adult woman with HIV who was CMV-seropositive.

This clone was recorded once. This chain connects TRBV28 to TRBJ2-5, with D perhaps assigned TRBD1 or TRBD2 (6 bases each). From germline, CDR1 is MDHEN and CDR2 SYDVKM. V gave up 1 base and J gave up 4 bases, with 10 bases separating them. There are 14 residues in the CDR3. Here the CDR3 reads CASSLSGGPETQYF. CDR3 bases: TGTGCCAGCAGTTTATCTGGGGGGCCAGAGACCCAGTACTTC.

This sequence joins TRBV2 and TRBJ1-5; TRBD1 matches at 7 bases. Germline-derived CDR1 and CDR2 are SNHLY and FYNNEI. There are 13 residues in the CDR3. After removal of 9 bases from V and 5 bases from J, the junction contained 7 bases not matched to a gene. CDR3 amino acids: CASDTGAYQPQHF. DNA of the CDR3: TGTGCCAGTGATACAGGGGCGTATCAGCCCCAGCATTTT.

V is TRBV20-1 and J is TRBJ2-2; no clear D gene. The V gene lost 0 bases and the J gene lost 4 bases, with 0 bases spanning the gap. The CDR3 covers 11 residues. Germline V lookup: CDR1 DFQATT, CDR2 SNEGSKA (reference sequence). CDR3: CSARDTGELFF. The CDR3 nucleotides read TGCAGTGCTAGAGACACCGGGGAGCTGTTTTTT.

CDR3 bases: TGTGCCAGCAGCCCCCTGGGTTCCACTGAAGCTTTCTTT. Translating it yields CASSPLGSTEAFF. The gene calls are TRBV5-5 and TRBJ1-1; D uncertain. V lost 4 bases, J lost 4 bases, and 11 bases lay in between. CDR1 and CDR2 from the germline V gene are SGHKS and YYEKEE (reference sequence). The length of the CDR3 is 13 residues.

The gene calls are TRBV3-1 (or the pseudogene TRBV3-2) and TRBJ1-5; possibly TRBD1 for D (5 bases). The CDR3 runs 13 residues. V was pared by 4 bases and J by 5 bases, with 9 bases between. CDR1 and CDR2 from the germline V gene are LGHDT and YNNKEL (reference sequence). CDR3 in amino acids: CASSLTGDQPQHF. DNA for the CDR3: TGTGCCAGCAGCCTCACGGGGGATCAGCCCCAGCATTTT.

The chain carries TRBV5-1 and TRBJ2-7; D possibly corresponds to TRBD1 (5 bases). V was clipped by 3 bases and J by 3 bases, with 10 bases between them. The germline gives CDR1 SGHRS, CDR2 YFSETQ. There are 13 residues in the CDR3. The CDR3 protein is CASSYQDNYEQYF. The CDR3 DNA is TGCGCCAGCAGCTACCAGGACAACTACGAGCAGTACTTC.

The rearrangement joins TRBV6-5 to TRBJ2-5; 10 positions match TRBD2. The CDR3 contains 15 residues. In germline, CDR1 is MNHEY, CDR2 SVGAGI. V was clipped by 4 bases and J by 5 bases; unmatched bases: 7. The CDR3 nucleotides are TGTGCCAGCAGTTCCCCAGCGGGGGGGGCGGAGACCCAGTACTTC. Translated: CASSSPAGGAETQYF.

The table lists this clone with a count of one. The V gene is TRBV15, the J gene TRBJ1-4, with D hard to call. The germline V and J ends were trimmed by 0 bases and 3 bases, with 8 bases remaining between them. There are 15 residues in the CDR3. CDR1 is LNHNV and CDR2 is YYDKDF in the germline V gene (reference sequence). The CDR3 protein is CATSRDRRPNEKLFF. CDR3 coding DNA: TGTGCCACCAGCAGAGATCGCAGGCCTAATGAAAAACTGTTTTTT.

The chain has TRBV29-1 and TRBJ1-6, with 11 bases that match TRBD1. The V gene's germline CDR1 is SQVTM and CDR2 ANQGSEA. Losses at the gene ends were 6 bases for V and 7 bases for J; bases not matched to a gene: 2. The CDR3 sequence is 13 residues long. CDR3 nucleotides: TGCAGCGTCCGGGACAGGGGGAATTCACCCCTCCACTTT. Protein product: CSVRDRGNSPLHF.

The chain uses TRBV6-5 and TRBJ1-2; TRBD1 is a possible D gene (5 bases). CDR3 length equals 14 residues. From germline, CDR1 is MNHEY and CDR2 SVGAGI. The ends were cut back, 6 bases at V and 5 bases at J, with 16 bases in the middle. The CDR3 sequence: CASSNRQILYGYTF. The DNA of the CDR3 is TGTGCCAGCAGCAATCGACAGATCCTTTATGGCTACACCTTC.

The chain recombines TRBV2 with TRBJ1-4, with TRBD1 matching over 7 bases. CDR3 size: 15 residues. After removal of 6 bases from V and 7 bases from J, the junction contained 11 bases not matched to a gene. From germline, CDR1 is SNHLY and CDR2 FYNNEI. The chain's CDR3 is CASSRTGGEGEKLFF. The DNA for the CDR3 is TGTGCCAGCAGCAGGACAGGCGGCGAGGGTGAAAAACTGTTTTTT.

J is TRBJ1-1 and V is TRBV24-1; D unresolved. With 5 bases removed from V and 1 base from J, the gap between germline ends came to 10 bases. The germline CDR1 and CDR2 sequences are KGHDR and SFDVKD. The CDR3 length is 14 residues. The CDR3 DNA reads TGTGCCACCAGTGGCCCGGGCACGAACACTGAAGCTTTCTTT. This sequence encodes CATSGPGTNTEAFF.

The chain links TRBV5-1 to TRBJ1-4; D might be TRBD1 (6 bases). The CDR3 is 17 residues long. Deletions cut 4 bases from V and 8 bases from J, with 24 bases between. CDR1 is SGHRS, CDR2 YFSETQ, per germline. The CDR3 nucleotides read TGCGCCAGCAGCAAGGGGGGAGGGACCGGGACAAACGAAAAACTGTTTTTT. It codes for CASSKGGGTGTNEKLFF.

The chain employs TRBV7-2 and TRBJ2-6, with unresolved D. Germline V gene sequence: CDR1 SGHTA, CDR2 FQGNSA. Trimming pared 2 bases from V and 4 bases from J, leaving 9 bases between. This CDR3 is 15 amino acids long. CDR3 coding DNA: TGTGCCAGCAGCTTAAAGGGTGGCGGGGCCAACGTCCTGACTTTC. This codes for CASSLKGGGANVLTF.

This clone was seen once. The V and J genes are TRBV29-1 and TRBJ1-1; TRBD1 agrees at 7 bases. The CDR3 consists of 12 residues. Per germline, CDR1 SQVTM and CDR2 ANQGSEA. V shed 4 bases and J 6 bases; nucleotides not matched to a gene: 5. Here the CDR3 reads CSVVQGISEAFF. The CDR3 bases are TGCAGCGTTGTACAGGGGATCTCTGAAGCTTTCTTT.

The chain uses TRBV9 and TRBJ2-7, with D possibly TRBD2 on 5 matching bases. The CDR3 sequence is 13 residues long. The germline CDR1 and CDR2 sequences are SGDLS and YYNGEE. The V gene lost 0 bases and the J gene lost 6 bases, with 10 bases spanning the gap. The CDR3 DNA sequence: TGTGCCAGCAGCGTAGTGGGTCGGGGCGAGCAGTACTTC. As protein: CASSVVGRGEQYF.